This T cell receptor beta chain was found in a study of early stage breast cancer tumors listed by TCRdb under 2017. In the study overall: Of the roughly 16 invasive breast tumors, roughly 13 were found to be estrogen receptor-positive, progesterone receptor-positive and HER2-negative. Of the approximately twelve ER+/PR+/HER2- tumors, eight were classified as invasive ductal carcinomas and four as invasive lobular carcinomas. The average read coverage per sample was about 10-fold. A total of 2 million to 3 million templates, representing some 1,000,000 unique clonotypes, were detected across all samples. The study at large found these results: Compared with adjacent normal breast tissue, tumors had about 2.5-fold higher T cell density and higher clonality. The small cohort size prevented analysis by tumor subtype. Repertoires from blood and normal breast were more alike than repertoires from blood and tumor, and in 14 of 16 patients, comparing each tissue with blood separated tumor from normal. Enriched TCRB sequences shared across patients were mostly commonly generated sequences, unlikely to play an important role in the tumor microenvironment. Chain pairing and functional markers such as CD4, CD8 and FOXP3 were not captured by bulk genomic DNA sequencing of unsorted cells.

A word on this clone: Its antigen is unknown. It has no much larger one-base neighbor in the sample; base qualities were not kept.

Dicing about 17-55 mg of tumor tissue typically gave a DNA yield of more than 2.5 ug. The study profiled bulk TCR beta-chain repertoires in matched peripheral blood, tumor and adjacent normal breast tissue taken from fewer than 20 patients with early-stage breast cancer. Following resection, visually identified tumor tissue was excised and transferred into prechilled RNAlater. Tumor tissue (about 18-50 mg) was diced and then homogenized with a TissueLyser II in RLTplus buffer containing beta-mercaptoethanol and antifoaming agent. The Qiagen AllPrep DNA/RNA Mini kit was used for genomic DNA extraction. Two independent genomic DNA replicates were amplified for each sample, with 0.5 ug used for blood and about 1.5 ug for tumor or normal breast. TCRB sequencing of genomic DNA was carried out with the ImmunoSeq Intro kit according to the manufacturer's instructions. For absolute quantification, the roughly 30-cycle multiplex PCR included proprietary primers along with spike-in control sequences. Single-end 150-bp reads were used to sequence an 87-bp fragment covering the CDR3 and the flanking V and J genes. Seven samples, each with two replicates, were multiplexed per lane of an Illumina MiSeq using version 3.0 chemistry. The original methods were these. Raw data were processed with the vendor's proprietary pipeline, and both replicates were merged into a single result per sample. A clonotype was defined as productive rearrangements that share the same V-gene family, CDR3 amino acid sequence and J-gene segment. To compute clonality, the normalized Shannon entropy (Pielou evenness) of TCRB abundances was subtracted from 1. To estimate T cell density, the total number of templates was divided by the number of input cells, which was inferred from the amount of DNA input. Recon with default parameters was used to estimate total repertoire diversity and clonality. A clonotype was considered tumor-enriched if its abundance in tumor exceeded 0.1% and was at least 32-fold higher than its abundance in normal breast. In TCRdb, the immuneACCESS table is reduced to in-frame sequences with V and J assigned. These tables do not hold every clone; where another copy was compared, an unresolved V gene accounts for under half, and the others remain unexplained. The V and J calls and clone size come from that table; D and trimming were worked out from the DNA. The sample records about 10,000 clones, roughly 68% of which are singletons. Around 7% of the sample goes to the ten largest clones.

Sequences were obtained from breast tumor tissue. The sequence came from a person aged 50-59 years with breast cancer.

The DNA sequence reads TGTGCCAGCAGTACCGGGACTAGCGGGAAAGAGACCCAGTACTTC. Protein translation: CASSTGTSGKETQYF. The rearranged chain carries TRBV2 and TRBJ2-5; 13 middle bases align to TRBD2. Clipping removes 5 bases from V and 3 bases from J, with 3 as the unmatched junction base count. Sequences SNHLY (CDR1) and FYNNEI (CDR2) are obtained from the germline V gene. The CDR3 starts with the cysteine, ends with the phenylalanine, and has 15 residues. Here the CDR3 DNA is all that survives: 45 bases in frame from base 1.